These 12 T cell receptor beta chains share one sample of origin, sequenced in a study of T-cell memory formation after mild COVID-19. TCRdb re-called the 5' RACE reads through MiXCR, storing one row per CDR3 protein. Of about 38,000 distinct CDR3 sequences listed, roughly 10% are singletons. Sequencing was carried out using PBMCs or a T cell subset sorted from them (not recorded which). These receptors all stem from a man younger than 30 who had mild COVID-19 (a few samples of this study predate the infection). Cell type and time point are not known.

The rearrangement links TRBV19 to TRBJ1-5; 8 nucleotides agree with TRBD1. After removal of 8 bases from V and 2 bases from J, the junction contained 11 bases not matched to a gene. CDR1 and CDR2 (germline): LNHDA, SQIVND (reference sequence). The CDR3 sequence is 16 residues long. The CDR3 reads CASDRGSGRGNQPQHF. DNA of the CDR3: TGTGCCAGTGACAGGGGCTCCGGACGGGGCAATCAGCCCCAGCATTTT.

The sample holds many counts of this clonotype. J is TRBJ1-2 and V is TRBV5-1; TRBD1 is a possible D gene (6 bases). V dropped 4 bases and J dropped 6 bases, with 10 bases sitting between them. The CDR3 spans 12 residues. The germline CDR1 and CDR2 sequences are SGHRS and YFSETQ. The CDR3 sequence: CASSQQGDGYTF. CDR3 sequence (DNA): TGCGCCAGCAGCCAACAGGGAGATGGCTACACCTTC.

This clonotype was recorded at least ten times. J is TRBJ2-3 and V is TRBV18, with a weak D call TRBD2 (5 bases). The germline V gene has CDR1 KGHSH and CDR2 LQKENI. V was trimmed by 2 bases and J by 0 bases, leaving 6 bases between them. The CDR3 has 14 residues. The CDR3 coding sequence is TGTGCCAGCTCACCAAGGACTAGCACAGATACGCAGTATTTT. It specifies CASSPRTSTDTQYF.

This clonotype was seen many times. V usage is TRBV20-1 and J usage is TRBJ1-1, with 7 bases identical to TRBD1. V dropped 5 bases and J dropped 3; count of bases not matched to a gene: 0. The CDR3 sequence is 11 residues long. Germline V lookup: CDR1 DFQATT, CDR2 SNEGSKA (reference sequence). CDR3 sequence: CSAGQDTEAFF. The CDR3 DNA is TGCAGTGCTGGACAGGACACTGAAGCTTTCTTT.

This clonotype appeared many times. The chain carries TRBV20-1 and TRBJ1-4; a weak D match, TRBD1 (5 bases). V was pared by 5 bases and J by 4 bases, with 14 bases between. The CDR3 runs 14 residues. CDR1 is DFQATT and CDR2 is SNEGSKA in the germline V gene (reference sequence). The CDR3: CSALRQPDNEKLFF. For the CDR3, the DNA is TGCAGTGCTCTTCGACAGCCTGATAATGAAAAACTGTTTTTT.

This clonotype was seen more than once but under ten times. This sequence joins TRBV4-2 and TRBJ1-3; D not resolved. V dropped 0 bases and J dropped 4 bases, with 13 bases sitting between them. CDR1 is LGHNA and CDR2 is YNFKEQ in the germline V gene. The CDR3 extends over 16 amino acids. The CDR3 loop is CASSQDLTAGGNTIYF. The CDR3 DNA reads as TGTGCCAGCAGCCAAGATTTAACCGCGGGGGGAAACACCATATATTTT.

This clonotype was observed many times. The DNA of the CDR3 is TGTGCCAGCAGCTCGCTGACTTTGGCTAGCACAGATACGCAGTATTTT. This gives the protein CASSSLTLASTDTQYF. The V gene is TRBV5-6, the J gene TRBJ2-3; D is unresolved. Germline V gene lookup returns CDR1 SGHDT and CDR2 YYEEEE. V gave up 3 bases and J gave up 0 bases, with 14 bases separating them. This CDR3 is built from 16 residues.

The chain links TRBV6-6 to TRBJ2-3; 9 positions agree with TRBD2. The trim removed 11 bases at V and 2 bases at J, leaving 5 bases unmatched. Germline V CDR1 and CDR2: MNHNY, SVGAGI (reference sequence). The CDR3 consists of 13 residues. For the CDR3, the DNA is TGTGCCGCGGGGGGGCCGATCACAGATACGCAGTATTTT. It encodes CAAGGPITDTQYF.

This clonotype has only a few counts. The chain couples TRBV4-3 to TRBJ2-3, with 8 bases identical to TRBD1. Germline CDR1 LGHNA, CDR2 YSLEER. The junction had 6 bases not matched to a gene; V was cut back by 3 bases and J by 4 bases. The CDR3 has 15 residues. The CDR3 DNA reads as TGCGCCAGCAGCCATAGACAGGGGCAGGCAGATACGCAGTATTTT. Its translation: CASSHRQGQADTQYF.

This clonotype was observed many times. CDR3 sequence reads: CASQTSGGRNEQFF. CDR3 in DNA: TGTGCCAGCCAAACTAGCGGGGGAAGGAATGAGCAGTTCTTC. The chain links TRBV28 to TRBJ2-1; 11 positions agree with TRBD2. V gave up 8 bases and J gave up 7 bases; unmatched junction bases: 7. CDR1 MDHEN and CDR2 SYDVKM come from the germline V gene. This CDR3 contains 14 residues.

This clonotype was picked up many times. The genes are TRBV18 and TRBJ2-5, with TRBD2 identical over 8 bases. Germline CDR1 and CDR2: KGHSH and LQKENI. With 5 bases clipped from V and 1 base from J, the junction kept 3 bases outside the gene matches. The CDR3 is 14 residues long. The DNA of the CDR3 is TGTGCCAGCTCATTAACTAGCGGCCAAGAGACCCAGTACTTC. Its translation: CASSLTSGQETQYF.

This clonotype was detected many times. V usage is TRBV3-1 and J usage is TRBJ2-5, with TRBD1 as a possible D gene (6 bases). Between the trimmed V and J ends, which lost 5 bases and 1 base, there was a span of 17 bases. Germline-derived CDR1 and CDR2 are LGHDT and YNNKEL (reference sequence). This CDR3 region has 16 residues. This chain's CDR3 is CASSARGHSPQETQYF. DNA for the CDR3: TGTGCCAGCAGCGCCCGGGGACACTCTCCCCAAGAGACCCAGTACTTC.